The 30 T cell receptor beta chains given below trace back to one sample, sequenced in a study of shared clonotypes between healthy human individuals. Data came from immunoSEQ multiplex PCR; TCRdb stores just in-frame clones and leaves some out. The table records roughly 590,000 clones, around 95% of them present only once. Terminally differentiated effector memory CD45RA+ cells were left out of the naive CD8 fraction, which was CD45RO-negative and positively selected for CCR7. Sequencing input: naive CD8+ T cells sorted from blood. The source is a woman in her thirties in good health.

The CDR3 nucleotides are TGTGCCACCGACGGGGGGCGCGCCTCCACAGATACGCAGTATTTT. Encoded protein: CATDGGRASTDTQYF. V usage is TRBV2 and J usage is TRBJ2-3, with D perhaps matching TRBD2 (7 bases). The ends were cut back, 10 bases at V and 2 bases at J, with 19 bases in the middle. Germline-derived CDR1 and CDR2 are SNHLY and FYNNEI. This CDR3 is built from 15 residues.

This rearrangement joins TRBV6-5 to TRBJ2-5; possible D gene TRBD2, 5 bases. V lost 6 bases to trimming and J lost 5 bases, with 19 bases between them. Germline lookup yields CDR1 MNHEY and CDR2 SVGAGI. The CDR3 spans 15 residues. This CDR3 is CASRTTTPNGETQYF. As DNA, the CDR3 is TGTGCCAGCAGGACTACTACACCCAATGGGGAGACCCAGTACTTC.

This chain connects TRBV5-4 to TRBJ1-2; no definite D call. The CDR3 is 15 amino acids. Trimming removed 0 bases from V and 2 bases from J, with 11 bases in between. The germline CDR1 and CDR2 sequences are SGHNT and YYREEE (reference sequence). The CDR3, as DNA: TGTGCCAGCAGCTTGGTGTCAGCCGAGAACTATGGCTACACCTTC. It is translated as CASSLVSAENYGYTF.

This chain links TRBV5-6 with TRBJ2-7, with D perhaps being TRBD1 or TRBD2 (6 bases each). This CDR3 has 12 residues. Germline CDR1 SGHDT, CDR2 YYEEEE. V lost 7 bases and J lost 5, with 13 bases in between. The DNA for the CDR3 is TGTGCCAGCGGTCTGGGGGGCGACGAGCAGTACTTC. Residues: CASGLGGDEQYF.

The rearrangement joins TRBV29-1 to TRBJ2-7; TRBD2 aligns across 11 bases. V trimming: 4 bases; J trimming: 0 bases; junction bases outside the gene matches: 5. This CDR3 has 15 residues. Germline CDR1 and CDR2: SQVTM and ANQGSEA. The CDR3 DNA sequence: TGCAGCGTTGGCGGTGGGACTAGCGGCTCCTACGAGCAGTACTTC. It specifies CSVGGGTSGSYEQYF.

The chain carries TRBV28 and TRBJ2-1; D perhaps matches TRBD1 (6 bases). V lost 7 bases, J lost 7 bases, and 17 bases lay in between. The CDR3 runs 14 residues. The germline CDR1 and CDR2 sequences are MDHEN and SYDVKM. This chain's CDR3 is CASISRGGENEQFF. The CDR3 bases are TGTGCCAGCATAAGCAGGGGTGGAGAGAATGAGCAGTTCTTC.

This chain uses TRBV7-9 with TRBJ1-5, with 11 bases fitting TRBD1. From germline, CDR1 is SEHNR and CDR2 FQNEAQ (reference sequence). This CDR3 is built from 15 residues. V lost 5 bases, J lost 2 bases, and 2 bases stayed unmatched. CDR3 protein: CASSGQGAGNQPQHF. The CDR3 bases are TGTGCCAGCAGCGGACAGGGGGCTGGCAATCAGCCCCAGCATTTT.

The chain recombines TRBV20-1 with TRBJ2-1, with D maybe TRBD2 (6 bases). Trimming left V 6 bases short and J 11 bases short, with 11 bases between. Germline values: CDR1 DFQATT, CDR2 SNEGSKA (reference sequence). There are 10 residues in the CDR3. CDR3 coding DNA: TGCAGTGCCCTAGCGTTCCAGCAGTTCTTC. Protein sequence: CSALAFQQFF.

This CDR3 reads CASSLVQGAYYGYTF. CDR3 DNA sequence: TGTGCCAGCAGTTTAGTACAGGGGGCTTACTATGGCTACACCTTC. The V call is TRBV28, the J call TRBJ1-2; 9 bases fit TRBD1. Germline lookup yields CDR1 MDHEN and CDR2 SYDVKM. Trimming cost V 2 bases and J 3 bases; bases outside gene matches: 4. The CDR3 has 15 residues.

This chain joins TRBV2 and TRBJ2-7; 9 nucleotides match TRBD2. The V segment lost 0 bases and the J segment 6 bases; nucleotides outside the gene matches: 0. Germline V lookup: CDR1 SNHLY, CDR2 FYNNEI. The CDR3 consists of 13 residues. The CDR3 DNA reads TGTGCCAGCAGTGAAGCACTAGCGGGCGAGCAGTACTTC. This codes for CASSEALAGEQYF. Using reference TRBV2 and TRBJ2-7 for the parts outside the CDR3, the full variable domain is EPEVTQTPSHQVTQMGQEVILRCVPISNHLYFYWYRQILGQKVEFLVSFYNNEISEKSEIFDDQFSVERPDGSNFTLKIRSTKLEDSAMYFCASSEALAGEQYFGPGTRLTVT.

This rearrangement joins TRBV4-1 to TRBJ1-4, with 7 bases fitting TRBD1. With 1 base clipped from V and 4 bases from J, the junction kept 3 bases outside the gene matches. This CDR3 has 15 residues. The germline gives CDR1 MGHRA, CDR2 YSYEKL. CDR3 in amino acids: CASSQGDSSNEKLFF. CDR3 bases: TGCGCCAGCAGCCAAGGGGACAGCAGTAATGAAAAACTGTTTTTT.

This chain uses TRBV27 with TRBJ2-2; D gene ambiguous. V was trimmed by 6 bases and J by 0 bases, leaving 5 bases between them. Germline assignment: CDR1 MNHEY and CDR2 SMNVEV (reference sequence). The CDR3 sequence is 13 residues long. CDR3 coding DNA: TGTGCCAGCAGCCAGACGAACACCGGGGAGCTGTTTTTT. Amino acids: CASSQTNTGELFF.

The chain couples TRBV21-1 to TRBJ1-1; the table's TRBD1 call for D was not verified on the DNA. TRBV21-1 is a pseudogene. The CDR3 sequence is 17 residues long. CDR3 coding DNA: TGTGCCAGCAGCAAAAAGGGGGCTGGGACAGAGAACACTGAAGCTTTCTTT. Translating gives CASSKKGAGTENTEAFF.

The chain combines TRBV4-1 with TRBJ1-5; D unclear. The CDR3 spans 14 residues. CDR1 and CDR2 from the germline V gene are MGHRA and YSYEKL. Trimming shortened V by 0 bases and J by 1 base, and 4 bases separated the two germline ends. This CDR3 is CASSQEMSNQPQHF. CDR3 in DNA: TGCGCCAGCAGCCAAGAGATGAGCAATCAGCCCCAGCATTTT.

This chain links TRBV18 with TRBJ1-1; a possible D gene is TRBD1 (6 bases). Deletions cut 0 bases from V and 1 base from J, with 18 bases between. The CDR3 sequence is 18 residues long. Germline-derived CDR1 and CDR2 are KGHSH and LQKENI. CDR3 DNA sequence: TGTGCCAGCTCACCACCTAAAGGGACATCGGCAGCGAACACTGAAGCTTTCTTT. It translates to CASSPPKGTSAANTEAFF.

CDR3 amino acids: CASSLRTVYNEQFF. The CDR3 DNA is TGTGCCAGCAGTTTAAGGACAGTATACAATGAGCAGTTCTTC. The V gene is TRBV27, the J gene TRBJ2-1, with D perhaps TRBD1 (6 bases). The CDR3 is 14 amino acids. The germline V gene encodes CDR1 MNHEY and CDR2 SMNVEV (reference sequence). Trimming removed 2 bases from V and 4 bases from J, with 9 bases in between.

The V call is TRBV21-1, the J call TRBJ2-7; the table's D call TRBD2 went unverified against the DNA. TRBV21-1 is deemed a pseudogene. This CDR3 has 14 amino acids. CDR3 in DNA: TGTGCCAGCACCCGCCCGCCGGGAGAGTACGAGCAGTACTTC. This sequence encodes CASTRPPGEYEQYF.

This clone has just one count. The chain has TRBV7-8 and TRBJ2-3, with 11 bases that match TRBD2. V shed 0 bases and J 5 bases; nucleotides not matched to a gene: 7. CDR3 length: 17 residues. Germline V gene data show CDR1 as SGHVS and CDR2 as FQNEAQ. The CDR3 bases are TGTGCCAGCAGCTTAGCTTTCCTAGCGGGAGGTCTAGATACGCAGTATTTT. This codes for CASSLAFLAGGLDTQYF.

The rearrangement links TRBV28 to TRBJ1-1; no definite D call. This CDR3 comprises 16 residues. The V end lost 6 bases, the J end lost 0 bases, and 17 bases lay between the germline ends. CDR1 is MDHEN, CDR2 SYDVKM, per germline. CDR3 DNA sequence: TGTGCCAGCAGGTCCCTAACTCCTAGAATGAACACTGAAGCTTTCTTT. Encoded protein: CASRSLTPRMNTEAFF.

The rearrangement uses TRBV27 and TRBJ2-5; D ambiguous. TRBJ2-7 matches the DNA end more closely, so the J call is doubtful. CDR3 length: 13 residues. Per the germline V gene, CDR1 is MNHEY and CDR2 is SMNVEV (reference sequence). CDR3 sequence (DNA): TGTGCCAGCAGGGAACAGCATTCCTACGAGCAGTACTTC. Translation: CASREQHSYEQYF.

The CDR3 spells CASSLKTGQETQYF. Here the CDR3 DNA reads TGCGCCAGCAGCTTGAAGACCGGTCAAGAGACCCAGTACTTC. This chain uses TRBV5-1 with TRBJ2-5; the D is unclear. Germline V gene sequence: CDR1 SGHRS, CDR2 YFSETQ. The CDR3 has 14 amino acids. Trimming removed 1 base from V and 2 bases from J, with 9 bases in between. The whole variable domain, filled in from reference TRBV5-1 and TRBJ2-5, reads KAGVTQTPRYLIKTRGQQVTLSCSPISGHRSVSWYQQTPGQGLQFLFEYFSETQRNKGNFPGRFSGRQFSNSRSEMNVSTLELGDSALYLCASSLKTGQETQYFGPGTRLLVL.

Worth noting for this clone: Other DNA sequences from this sample encode an identical CDR3 as well. This chain joins TRBV9 and TRBJ2-3; D might be TRBD2 (5 bases). The CDR3 has 14 residues. Deletions cut 0 bases from V and 3 bases from J, with 8 bases between. CDR1 and CDR2 (germline): SGDLS, YYNGEE. The CDR3 region has the DNA TGTGCCAGCAGCGTAGAAGGAGGTACAGATACGCAGTATTTT. This codes for CASSVEGGTDTQYF.

This chain's CDR3 is CASSDSGTGNSPLHF. As DNA, the CDR3 is TGTGCCAGCAGTGACTCCGGGACAGGGAATTCACCCCTCCACTTT. This chain connects TRBV6-4 to TRBJ1-6; the match to TRBD1 covers 9 bases. The CDR3 runs 15 residues. The germline CDR1 and CDR2 sequences are MRHNA and SNTAGT. J was trimmed by 7 bases and V by 0 bases; bases with no gene match: 1.

The chain combines TRBV11-2 with TRBJ2-5; D is ambiguous. Germline values: CDR1 SGHAT, CDR2 FQNNGV. There are 19 residues in the CDR3. V lost 0 bases and J 3 bases, leaving 23 bases between the germline ends. The chain's CDR3 is CASSLDGPNGAFEEETQYF. Written as DNA, the CDR3 is TGTGCCAGCAGCTTAGATGGTCCCAACGGCGCATTCGAAGAAGAGACCCAGTACTTC.

Notes on this clone: The sample holds other DNA sequences that translate to the same CDR3. The chain joins TRBV9 to TRBJ2-2; a possible D gene is TRBD2 (5 bases). CDR1 and CDR2 from the germline V gene are SGDLS and YYNGEE. V lost 0 bases, J lost 5 bases, and 8 bases lay in between. This CDR3 spans 14 amino acids. The CDR3 region has the DNA TGTGCCAGCAGCGTAGTGTCGGGGACCGGGGAGCTGTTTTTT. Translation: CASSVVSGTGELFF.

The genes are TRBV6-5 and TRBJ2-1; maybe TRBD2 (6 bases). Trimming pared 4 bases from V and 11 bases from J, leaving 24 bases between. CDR1 is MNHEY, CDR2 SVGAGI, per germline. This CDR3 is 16 amino acids long. The CDR3: CASSSLGGVGTMKQFF. CDR3 nucleotide sequence: TGTGCCAGCAGTTCCTTAGGAGGGGTCGGTACAATGAAGCAGTTCTTC.

The genes are TRBV9 and TRBJ1-2; a weak D match, TRBD1 (6 bases). V gave up 3 bases and J gave up 2 bases, with 14 bases separating them. CDR1 is SGDLS and CDR2 is YYNGEE in the germline V gene. The CDR3 length is 15 residues. This CDR3 reads CASSGWDNVNYGYTF. CDR3 nucleotide sequence: TGTGCCAGCAGCGGATGGGACAATGTGAACTATGGCTACACCTTC.

The chain is built from TRBV19 and TRBJ1-4; D call uncertain. V was trimmed by 6 bases and J by 4 bases, leaving 15 bases between them. This CDR3 region has 15 residues. Germline CDR1 and CDR2: LNHDA and SQIVND (reference sequence). The chain's CDR3 is CASRPRAESNEKLFF. The CDR3 DNA sequence: TGTGCCAGTAGACCGAGGGCGGAGAGTAATGAAAAACTGTTTTTT. The complete variable domain, with remaining parts taken from reference TRBV19 and TRBJ1-4, reads DGGITQSPKYLFRKEGQNVTLSCEQNLNHDAMYWYRQDPGQGLRLIYYSQIVNDFQKGDIAEGYSVSREKKESFPLTVTSAQKNPTAFYLCASRPRAESNEKLFFGSGTQLSVL.

This sequence joins TRBV18 and TRBJ2-5; 11 bases map to TRBD2. Per germline, CDR1 KGHSH and CDR2 LQKENI. J was trimmed by 2 bases and V by 8 bases; bases with no gene match: 13. This CDR3 is built from 17 residues. CDR3 bases: TGTGCCAGCGGCCCTTTGACTAGCGGGACGTTACAAGAGACCCAGTACTTC. Its protein product is CASGPLTSGTLQETQYF.

Comments on this clone: Other nucleotide sequences from this sample produce the same CDR3. CDR3 amino acids: CASSLGNEQFF. The CDR3 DNA reads TGCGCCAGCAGCTTGGGGAATGAGCAGTTCTTC. This chain joins TRBV5-1 and TRBJ2-1; D remains unclear. This CDR3 contains 11 residues. The germline V and J ends were trimmed by 0 bases and 7 bases, with 2 bases remaining between them. Germline V gene data show CDR1 as SGHRS and CDR2 as YFSETQ.